These 26 T cell receptor beta chains were sequenced from one sample in a study of cytomegalovirus exposure and HLA in healthy donors. Sequenced by immunoSEQ multiplex PCR; TCRdb stores in-frame clones only, minus some. The repertoire consists of a few hundred thousand clones, with 88% occurring once and the leading ten covering around 0.88%. Sequenced material: PBMCs. The receptors derive from a man aged 25-40 years in good health and CMV-seronegative.

V usage is TRBV5-1 and J usage is TRBJ1-5; D is unclear. CDR1 is SGHRS, CDR2 YFSETQ, per germline. There are 13 residues in the CDR3. V dropped 1 base and J dropped 4 bases, with 6 bases sitting between them. CDR3 region: CASSLNLNQPQHF. In nucleotides, the CDR3 is TGCGCCAGCAGCTTGAATCTAAATCAGCCCCAGCATTTT.

This clone was seen just once. The DNA of the CDR3 is TGCGCCAGCATCGACCACCCGGGGTCGCGCACAGATACGCAGTATTTT. Its protein is CASIDHPGSRTDTQYF. This chain links TRBV5-1 with TRBJ2-3, with D possibly TRBD2 on 5 matching bases. The CDR3 is made up of 16 amino acids. V lost 6 bases and J 1 base, leaving 18 bases between the germline ends. Germline CDR1 and CDR2: SGHRS and YFSETQ.

The chain recombines TRBV28 with TRBJ2-1, with 13 bases aligning to TRBD2. Germline CDR1 and CDR2: MDHEN and SYDVKM. The CDR3 spans 14 residues. J was trimmed by 7 bases and V by 8 bases; bases with no gene match: 5. This chain's CDR3 is CASLLAGGPNEQFF. DNA for the CDR3: TGTGCCAGCTTACTAGCGGGGGGGCCGAATGAGCAGTTCTTC.

J is TRBJ2-7 and V is TRBV6-6; D is perhaps TRBD1 (6 bases). Trimming cost V 5 bases and J 1 base, with 15 bases left between them. Germline lookup yields CDR1 MNHNY and CDR2 SVGAGI (reference sequence). The CDR3 consists of 15 residues. The CDR3 DNA reads TGTGCCAGCAGTGGTACAGGGAAGGTTTCCTACGAGCAGTACTTC. Translated: CASSGTGKVSYEQYF.

The chain employs TRBV19 and TRBJ2-7; TRBD1 might be the D (6 bases). The CDR3 spans 13 residues. With 1 base removed from V and 7 bases from J, the gap between germline ends came to 11 bases. Germline V gives CDR1 LNHDA, CDR2 SQIVND (reference sequence). Here the CDR3 DNA reads TGTGCCAGTAGTATAGGACAGGTGGATGAGCAGTACTTC. Translating gives CASSIGQVDEQYF. The full variable domain, its missing parts supplied by reference TRBV19 and TRBJ2-7, is DGGITQSPKYLFRKEGQNVTLSCEQNLNHDAMYWYRQDPGQGLRLIYYSQIVNDFQKGDIAEGYSVSREKKESFPLTVTSAQKNPTAFYLCASSIGQVDEQYFGPGTRLTVT.

This chain connects TRBV4-2 to TRBJ1-2; tentative D call: TRBD1 (5 bases). The V and J ends lost 0 bases and 8 bases respectively, with 19 bases between them. The CDR3 is 16 residues long. Germline values: CDR1 LGHNA, CDR2 YNFKEQ. The CDR3 sequence: CASSQEIGLTALGYTF. CDR3 DNA: TGTGCCAGCAGCCAAGAAATCGGTTTGACAGCCCTGGGCTACACCTTC.

V is TRBV12-5 and J is TRBJ2-3; D is perhaps TRBD1 (5 bases). The V and J ends lost 7 bases and 0 bases respectively, with 20 bases between them. Looked up from germline, CDR1 is LGHNT and CDR2 is FRNRAP. CDR3 length: 17 residues. CDR3 in DNA: TGTGCTAGTGCCGGGCTTCAGGGCGGAGCTAGCACAGATACGCAGTATTTT. Its translation: CASAGLQGGASTDTQYF.

This chain joins TRBV21-1 and TRBJ2-5; the table's D call, TRBD1, was not checked against the DNA. TRBV21-1 is described as a pseudogene. The CDR3 has 12 residues. In DNA, the CDR3 is TGTGCCAGCAGCAAAAGGGGAAAGACCCAGTACTTC. Translated: CASSKRGKTQYF.

The genes are TRBV12-5 and TRBJ2-7; weak D call: TRBD1 (7 bases). Germline CDR1 and CDR2: LGHNT and FRNRAP. This CDR3 region has 16 residues. V lost 3 bases and J 4 bases, leaving 19 bases between the germline ends. This chain's CDR3 is CASGFRGTVPEYEQYF. CDR3 nucleotides: TGTGCTAGTGGTTTCCGGGGGACAGTGCCCGAGTACGAGCAGTACTTC.

V gene TRBV19 combines with J gene TRBJ2-3; 7 nucleotides line up with TRBD2. V gave up 5 bases and J gave up 6 bases; unmatched junction bases: 8. CDR1 and CDR2 from the germline V gene are LNHDA and SQIVND (reference sequence). This CDR3 comprises 14 residues. CDR3 residues: CASSFGGRTDTQYF. The CDR3 DNA sequence: TGTGCCAGTAGTTTCGGGGGGAGGACGGATACGCAGTATTTT.

This chain uses TRBV5-4 with TRBJ2-5; the match to TRBD2 covers 9 bases. This CDR3 region has 15 residues. Trimming removed 1 base from V and 2 bases from J; junction bases left unmatched: 3. Germline V gene lookup returns CDR1 SGHNT and CDR2 YYREEE (reference sequence). The CDR3: CASSLTAGGQETQYF. The DNA of the CDR3 is TGTGCCAGCAGCTTGACGGCGGGAGGGCAAGAGACCCAGTACTTC. Based on the CDR3 plus reference TRBV5-4 and TRBJ2-5, the full variable domain is ETGVTQSPTHLIKTRGQQVTLRCSSQSGHNTVSWYQQALGQGPQFIFQYYREEENGRGNFPPRFSGLQFPNYSSELNVNALELDDSALYLCASSLTAGGQETQYFGPGTRLLVL.

The chain couples TRBV5-1 to TRBJ2-3; 8 bases fit TRBD2. Trimming removed 4 bases from V and 2 bases from J; junction bases left unmatched: 6. The CDR3 loop spans 15 amino acids. The germline V gene encodes CDR1 SGHRS and CDR2 YFSETQ. CDR3 nucleotides: TGCGCCAGCAGCCCCCGGGGGGGTTCCACAGATACGCAGTATTTT. It codes for CASSPRGGSTDTQYF.

The chain has TRBV4-2 and TRBJ1-2; TRBD1 agrees at 9 bases. V dropped 1 base and J dropped 3; count of bases not matched to a gene: 12. This CDR3 region has 18 residues. Looked up from germline, CDR1 is LGHNA and CDR2 is YNFKEQ. In nucleotides, the CDR3 is TGTGCCAGCAGCCAAGGACTCGTAGGACAGGGGTTTGACTATGGCTACACCTTC. Amino acid sequence: CASSQGLVGQGFDYGYTF.

The rearrangement uses TRBV5-6 and TRBJ1-1; D is possibly TRBD1 (5 bases). Germline loops: CDR1 SGHDT, CDR2 YYEEEE. This CDR3 contains 14 residues. Trimming cost V 2 bases and J 0 bases, with 8 bases left between them. The CDR3 reads CASSFNRLNTEAFF. The DNA for the CDR3 is TGTGCCAGCAGCTTCAACAGGTTGAACACTGAAGCTTTCTTT.

J is TRBJ1-1 and V is TRBV30, with 8 bases matching TRBD1. This CDR3 region has 14 residues. From germline, CDR1 is GTSNPN and CDR2 SVGIG (reference sequence). V shed 4 bases and J 4 bases; nucleotides not matched to a gene: 8. CDR3 region: CAWKDLQGVTEAFF. CDR3 DNA: TGTGCCTGGAAGGACCTACAGGGGGTCACTGAAGCTTTCTTT.

This clone appeared a few times. This sample also contains other DNA sequences that code for the same CDR3. The rearrangement joins TRBV29-1 to TRBJ2-3; TRBD2 agrees at 11 bases. V trimming: 3 bases; J trimming: 6 bases; junction bases outside the gene matches: 11. Germline loops: CDR1 SQVTM, CDR2 ANQGSEA. This CDR3 spans 16 amino acids. The CDR3 region has the DNA TGCAGCGTTGAGGGTACTAGCGGGGGCCTTGGGGATACGCAGTATTTT. It is translated as CSVEGTSGGLGDTQYF.

The rearrangement uses TRBV4-1 and TRBJ1-1; 8 bases agree with TRBD1. The CDR3 has 14 residues. V shed 4 bases and J 3 bases; nucleotides not matched to a gene: 4. CDR1 MGHRA and CDR2 YSYEKL come from the germline V gene. The CDR3, as DNA: TGCGCCAGCAGCCGAACCAGGGGGCACACTGAAGCTTTCTTT. It encodes CASSRTRGHTEAFF.

The CDR3 sequence: CASSERGTTEAFF. CDR3 in DNA: TGTGCCAGCAGTGAAAGGGGGACCACTGAAGCTTTCTTT. The chain is built from TRBV6-4 and TRBJ1-1; D is possibly TRBD1 (6 bases). The length of the CDR3 is 13 residues. The V end lost 3 bases, the J end lost 4 bases, and 9 bases lay between the germline ends. Germline V gene data show CDR1 as MRHNA and CDR2 as SNTAGT.

This clone occurred once. This chain connects TRBV5-8 to TRBJ1-5; TRBD1 matches at 7 bases. The V gene end was trimmed by 7 bases and the J gene end by 0 bases; junction bases not matched to a gene: 16. The V gene's germline CDR1 is SGHTS and CDR2 YDEGEE. CDR3 length equals 18 residues. CDR3 sequence (DNA): TGTGCCAGCGCTGATGGGACAGCCGGATACTATAGCAATCAGCCCCAGCATTTT. Protein product: CASADGTAGYYSNQPQHF.

The rearrangement links TRBV6-1 to TRBJ1-1; D is uncertain. V was clipped by 4 bases and J by 2 bases, with 17 bases between them. CDR3 length equals 16 residues. Germline CDR1 reads MNHNS; CDR2 reads SASEGT. CDR3: CASSVTATRGNTEAFF. The CDR3 nucleotides are TGTGCCAGCAGTGTCACAGCCACTCGTGGAAACACTGAAGCTTTCTTT.

This chain connects TRBV30 to TRBJ1-4; D remains ambiguous. The CDR3 sequence is 13 residues long. V lost 1 base, J lost 8 bases, and 11 bases lay in between. CDR1 and CDR2 from the germline V gene are GTSNPN and SVGIG (reference sequence). Here the CDR3 DNA reads TGTGCCTGGAGTGCTTCCGGGGTCGAAAAACTGTTTTTT. The encoded protein is CAWSASGVEKLFF.

This clone was seen only a few times. The chain recombines TRBV2 with TRBJ1-2; tentative D call: TRBD1 (6 bases). V gave up 6 bases and J gave up 4 bases, with 12 bases separating them. The germline V gene has CDR1 SNHLY and CDR2 FYNNEI. This CDR3 region has 13 residues. The CDR3 DNA reads TGTGCCAGCAGGCTTACAGGGATCTATGGCTACACCTTC. This translates into CASRLTGIYGYTF. Full variable domain (remainder filled in from reference TRBV2 and TRBJ1-2): EPEVTQTPSHQVTQMGQEVILRCVPISNHLYFYWYRQILGQKVEFLVSFYNNEISEKSEIFDDQFSVERPDGSNFTLKIRSTKLEDSAMYFCASRLTGIYGYTFGSGTRLTVV.

This clone was picked up a small number of times. This chain joins TRBV6-6 and TRBJ2-2, with D unresolved. Trimming shortened V by 2 bases and J by 7 bases, and 2 bases separated the two germline ends. Germline V CDR1 and CDR2: MNHNY, SVGAGI (reference sequence). This CDR3 comprises 11 residues. The CDR3 sequence: CASSYLGELFF. Written as DNA, the CDR3 is TGTGCCAGCAGTTACCTCGGGGAGCTGTTTTTT.

This chain uses TRBV25-1 with TRBJ1-6, with D possibly TRBD1 on 6 matching bases. This CDR3 region has 15 residues. Germline-derived CDR1 and CDR2 are MGHDK and SYGVNS. The V end was cut by 2 bases, the J end by 9 bases, with 14 bases between. Here the CDR3 reads CASSEPQGVSSPLHF. DNA of the CDR3: TGTGCCAGCAGTGAACCACAGGGTGTTAGTTCACCCCTCCACTTT.

This chain uses TRBV10-1 with TRBJ2-1; 8 bases align to TRBD2. Germline CDR1 and CDR2: WNHNN and SYGVQD (reference sequence). Unmatched junction bases numbered 5, after V lost 1 base and J lost 6 bases. The CDR3 has 15 amino acids. The CDR3 sequence: CASSEWRGEGNEQFF. The CDR3 nucleotides read TGCGCCAGCAGTGAGTGGCGGGGGGAGGGCAATGAGCAGTTCTTC.

V usage is TRBV27 and J usage is TRBJ1-1; D remains ambiguous. CDR3 length: 13 residues. Germline CDR1 and CDR2: MNHEY and SMNVEV (reference sequence). Trimming pared 2 bases from V and 6 bases from J, leaving 10 bases between. As DNA, the CDR3 is TGTGCCAGCAGTTTAATGTCCGGGTCTGAAGCTTTCTTT. Its translation: CASSLMSGSEAFF.